Following are 17 T cell receptor beta chains from one sample sequenced in a study of OX40 agonist ivuxolimab in advanced cancers. Sequencing used immunoSEQ multiplex PCR; TCRdb keeps in-frame clones, though not all of them. The sample holds roughly 70,000 clones; around 89% are singletons and the top ten take roughly 0.56%. Material: CD4+ or CD8+ T cells sorted from blood, obtained in a trial of the OX40 agonist ivuxolimab. These receptor sequences come from an adult with an advanced solid tumor such as melanoma, head and neck, liver or kidney cancer.

V gene TRBV28 combines with J gene TRBJ2-7; unclear D gene. Germline CDR1 reads MDHEN; CDR2 reads SYDVKM. With 5 bases removed from V and 6 bases from J, the gap between germline ends came to 11 bases. The CDR3 consists of 12 residues. CDR3 sequence: CASSLTAGEQYF. The CDR3 region has the DNA TGTGCCAGCAGTCTAACAGCAGGCGAGCAGTACTTC.

The V and J genes are TRBV9 and TRBJ2-3, with TRBD2 matching 12 bases. Germline values: CDR1 SGDLS, CDR2 YYNGEE. There are 15 residues in the CDR3. V lost 3 bases and J lost 6; bases outside the gene matches: 5. The CDR3 DNA reads as TGTGCCAGCAGCGGAGGACTAGCGGGAATCGATACGCAGTATTTT. Translating gives CASSGGLAGIDTQYF.

The chain combines TRBV5-1 with TRBJ2-2, with D hard to call. Germline V lookup: CDR1 SGHRS, CDR2 YFSETQ. The CDR3 extends over 15 amino acids. Between the trimmed V and J ends, which lost 0 bases and 1 base, there was a span of 7 bases. CDR3 coding DNA: TGCGCCAGCAGCTTGGAGGCATGGAACACCGGGGAGCTGTTTTTT. Translating gives CASSLEAWNTGELFF.

The chain carries TRBV21-1 and TRBJ2-1. TRBV21-1 is a known pseudogene. The CDR3 has 12 amino acids. The CDR3 loop is CASPWYYNEQFF. Written as DNA, the CDR3 is TGTGCCAGCCCTTGGTACTACAATGAGCAGTTCTTC.

The rearrangement uses TRBV28 and TRBJ2-1, with 14 nucleotides matching TRBD2. The germline V gene encodes CDR1 MDHEN and CDR2 SYDVKM. The trim removed 4 bases at V and 7 bases at J, leaving 6 bases unmatched. The CDR3 totals 16 residues. CDR3 DNA sequence: TGTGCCAGCAGTTCCCTAGGGACTAGCGGGAGTAATGAGCAGTTCTTC. It translates to CASSSLGTSGSNEQFF.

This rearrangement joins TRBV2 to TRBJ2-2; 9 bases agree with TRBD2. CDR3 length equals 15 residues. The J segment lost 3 bases and the V segment lost 3 bases, leaving 2 bases of the junction unmatched. Germline V gene data show CDR1 as SNHLY and CDR2 as FYNNEI. CDR3 region: CASSETSGYTGELFF. CDR3 DNA sequence: TGTGCCAGCAGTGAGACTAGCGGCTACACCGGGGAGCTGTTTTTT.

The CDR3 region has the DNA TGTGCCAGCAGCGTAGAAGGGGCCGGGGAGCTGTTTTTT. This codes for CASSVEGAGELFF. The chain combines TRBV9 with TRBJ2-2; tentative D call: TRBD1 (5 bases). From germline, CDR1 is SGDLS and CDR2 YYNGEE. Deletions cut 0 bases from V and 6 bases from J, with 6 bases between. There are 13 residues in the CDR3.

This chain links TRBV6-1 with TRBJ2-7; D perhaps matches TRBD2 (5 bases). The germline V gene encodes CDR1 MNHNS and CDR2 SASEGT. Trimming removed 8 bases at V and 1 base at J, with 15 bases between. The CDR3 runs 14 residues. Here the CDR3 DNA reads TGTGCCAGCGGCGGAGGCCAAATATCCTACGAGCAGTACTTC. Its protein is CASGGGQISYEQYF.

This chain uses TRBV11-3 with TRBJ1-5, with no clear D. CDR1 and CDR2 from the germline V gene are SGHNT and YENEEA. This CDR3 has 13 residues. Trimming removed 5 bases from V and 2 bases from J, with 7 bases in between. CDR3 DNA sequence: TGTGCCAGCAGCGCCGGGGGCAATCAGCCCCAGCATTTT. This sequence encodes CASSAGGNQPQHF.

V is TRBV6-5 and J is TRBJ1-4; D possibly corresponds to TRBD1 (6 bases). V dropped 4 bases and J dropped 0 bases, with 9 bases sitting between them. The CDR3 sequence is 15 residues long. CDR1 is MNHEY and CDR2 is SVGAGI in the germline V gene. DNA of the CDR3: TGTGCCAGCAGTTCACAGGGTTCAACTAATGAAAAACTGTTTTTT. This gives the protein CASSSQGSTNEKLFF.

The sample holds a few counts of this clone. This chain connects TRBV30 to TRBJ1-1, with 8 positions matching TRBD1. The CDR3 is made up of 12 amino acids. The V segment lost 5 bases and the J segment 2 bases; nucleotides outside the gene matches: 1. Germline V gene data show CDR1 as GTSNPN and CDR2 as SVGIG (reference sequence). DNA for the CDR3: TGTGCCTGGGGACAGGGTAACACTGAAGCTTTCTTT. Translating gives CAWGQGNTEAFF. Full variable domain (rest looked up from reference TRBV30 and TRBJ1-1): SQTIHQWPATLVQPVGSPLSLECTVEGTSNPNLYWYRQAAGRGLQLLFYSVGIGQISSEVPQNLSASRPQDRQFILSSKKLLLSDSGFYLCAWGQGNTEAFFGQGTRLTVV.

This chain uses TRBV19 with TRBJ2-1, with 8 bases that match TRBD2. This CDR3 region has 15 residues. V lost 5 bases, J lost 7 bases, and 10 bases stayed unmatched. The germline V gene has CDR1 LNHDA and CDR2 SQIVND (reference sequence). CDR3 amino acids: CASSFTSGMGNEQFF. DNA of the CDR3: TGTGCCAGTAGTTTTACTAGCGGTATGGGAAATGAGCAGTTCTTC.

The V and J genes are TRBV19 and TRBJ2-2, with 9 bases aligning to TRBD1. The ends lost 7 bases at V and 5 bases at J; junction bases unmatched: 11. Germline lookup yields CDR1 LNHDA and CDR2 SQIVND (reference sequence). The CDR3 is made up of 16 amino acids. The chain's CDR3 is CASTGSGTGRTGELFF. The DNA of the CDR3 is TGTGCCAGTACCGGGTCCGGGACAGGGAGAACCGGGGAGCTGTTTTTT.

The V gene is TRBV29-1, the J gene TRBJ2-5; D is perhaps TRBD2 (7 bases). V was trimmed by 2 bases and J by 5 bases, leaving 9 bases between them. This CDR3 is built from 12 residues. CDR1 and CDR2 from the germline V gene are SQVTM and ANQGSEA. DNA for the CDR3: TGCAGCGTTGAAAGGGGGGGGGAGACCCAGTACTTC. Its protein product is CSVERGGETQYF.

The chain links TRBV6-6 to TRBJ1-2; possibly TRBD1 for D (5 bases). The germline gives CDR1 MNHNY, CDR2 SVGAGI (reference sequence). The CDR3 consists of 15 residues. V lost 5 bases and J lost 0, with 13 bases in between. The CDR3 reads CASSIGALPNYGYTF. Here the CDR3 DNA reads TGTGCCAGCAGTATAGGGGCGCTCCCTAACTATGGCTACACCTTC.

The V call is TRBV11-2, the J call TRBJ2-7, with TRBD2 as a possible D gene (5 bases). V was cut by 2 bases and J by 4 bases, with 24 bases left in between. Germline values: CDR1 SGHAT, CDR2 FQNNGV. The CDR3 is 18 amino acids. The CDR3 sequence is CASSLIPGFEGVVYEQYF. CDR3 DNA sequence: TGTGCCAGCAGCTTAATTCCTGGGTTTGAGGGAGTGGTGTACGAGCAGTACTTC.

V is TRBV18 and J is TRBJ2-5; D gene unclear. The CDR3 runs to 13 residues. Germline V gene data show CDR1 as KGHSH and CDR2 as LQKENI. V lost 3 bases to trimming and J lost 7 bases, with 12 bases between them. In DNA, the CDR3 is TGTGCCAGCTCACCTCCCAGTATCGCGACCCAGTACTTC. It specifies CASSPPSIATQYF.